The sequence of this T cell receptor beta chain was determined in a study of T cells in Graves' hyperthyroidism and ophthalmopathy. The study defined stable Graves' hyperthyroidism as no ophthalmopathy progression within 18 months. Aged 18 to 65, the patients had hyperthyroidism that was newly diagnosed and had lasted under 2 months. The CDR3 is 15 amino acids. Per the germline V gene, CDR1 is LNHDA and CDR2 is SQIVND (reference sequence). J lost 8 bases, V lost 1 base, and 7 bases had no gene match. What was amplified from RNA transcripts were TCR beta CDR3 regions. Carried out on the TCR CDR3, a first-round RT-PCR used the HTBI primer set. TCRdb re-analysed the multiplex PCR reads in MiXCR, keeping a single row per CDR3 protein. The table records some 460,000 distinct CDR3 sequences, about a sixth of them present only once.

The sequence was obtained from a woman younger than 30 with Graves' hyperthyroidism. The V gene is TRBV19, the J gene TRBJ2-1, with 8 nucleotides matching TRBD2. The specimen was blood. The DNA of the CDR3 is TGTGCCAGTAGTATAGCGGGAGGGCCTTCGGATGAGCAGTTCTTC. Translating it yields CASSIAGGPSDEQFF. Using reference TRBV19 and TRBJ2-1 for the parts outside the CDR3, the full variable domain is DGGITQSPKYLFRKEGQNVTLSCEQNLNHDAMYWYRQDPGQGLRLIYYSQIVNDFQKGDIAEGYSVSREKKESFPLTVTSAQKNPTAFYLCASSIAGGPSDEQFFGPGTRLTVL.